The clone carrying this T cell receptor beta chain was seen only a few times. The antigen remains unidentified. This CDR3 is built from 12 residues. Trimming took 3 bases from V and 1 from J, leaving 3 bases between them. The germline gives CDR1 LGHNT, CDR2 FRNRAP. The data derive from a study of memory CD4+ T cells and cytomegalovirus serostatus. The method was immunoSEQ multiplex PCR; TCRdb's version includes in-frame clones alone and lacks a portion of them. The sample lists more than 40,000 clones; less than 80% were seen once. Single viable CD3+CD4+CD8-CD45RO+ cells were sorted as the memory CD4+ T cells. Study findings and constraints: 67 of 164 known CMV-associated TCRbeta sequences appeared in CD4+ memory.

The receptor was derived from an adult in good health and CMV-seronegative. This sequence joins TRBV12-5 and TRBJ1-1; D is undetermined. The sample was memory CD4+ T cells from blood. CDR3 nucleotide sequence: TGTGCTAGTGGTTTTCAGAACACTGAAGCTTTCTTT. This translates into CASGFQNTEAFF.